Sequencing of this TCR beta chain was carried out in a study of human T cells and chemical hapten exposure. About the research overall: The scalp of each patient received a weekly diphenylcyclopropenone dose for the full roughly 24-week study.

This clonotype came up a few times. Described time point: patch test 2, 6 weeks after DPC sensitization. Treatment indicated: therapeutic diphenylcyclopropenone sensitization with weekly scalp DPC. At every patch-test visit, blood was drawn before the patch test was applied. TCRdb itself ran the RACE reads through MiXCR, one entry per CDR3 protein. Among some 79,000 distinct CDR3 sequences listed, 8% to 13% were seen once. Deletions cut 4 bases from V and 6 bases from J, with 12 bases between. The CDR3 runs 13 residues. The germline V gene encodes CDR1 MNHNS and CDR2 SASEGT. The TCR comes from a woman aged 50 to 60 with alopecia areata. Some clones in this sample may be carry-over from other donors' samples. The sequences come from whole blood, collected in connection with sensitization to the hapten diphenylcyclopropenone (DPC). The gene calls are TRBV6-1 and TRBJ1-1; D is possibly TRBD1 (5 bases). The DNA for the CDR3 is TGTGCCAGCAGTGCGACAGTTCCCCCTGAAGCTTTCTTT. This gives the protein CASSATVPPEAFF.